The entry that follows covers one T cell receptor beta chain sequence. Germline V gives CDR1 LGHDT, CDR2 YNNKEL (reference sequence). J gave up 2 bases and V 0 bases, and 18 bases lay outside the gene matches. The CDR3 is made up of 23 amino acids. Per the original data handling: The authors estimated nucleated cell counts from reference gene primer amplification. Some clones are missing from TCRdb's copy, which holds only in-frame ones; the method was immunoSEQ multiplex PCR. The D gene and trimming were derived from the DNA, and the V and J assignments and clone size from that table. The sample records 70,000 or so clones, around 87% being singletons. The data stem from a study of blood T cell repertoires in COVID-19. Study background: The United States, Italy and Spain were the sources of the acute and convalescent COVID-19 samples. T cells, B-cell-depleted T cells, or PBMCs supplied cDNA or gDNA.

This sequence joins TRBV3-1 (or the pseudogene TRBV3-2) and TRBJ2-6; 11 bases map to TRBD2. Sequencing was carried out using peripheral blood. The TCR originated in a man aged 45-65 years with active COVID-19. Here the CDR3 reads CASSQDLGLAGGQTEAGANVLTF. The CDR3 DNA sequence: TGTGCCAGCAGCCAAGATCTGGGGCTAGCGGGAGGACAGACGGAGGCTGGGGCCAACGTCCTGACTTTC.